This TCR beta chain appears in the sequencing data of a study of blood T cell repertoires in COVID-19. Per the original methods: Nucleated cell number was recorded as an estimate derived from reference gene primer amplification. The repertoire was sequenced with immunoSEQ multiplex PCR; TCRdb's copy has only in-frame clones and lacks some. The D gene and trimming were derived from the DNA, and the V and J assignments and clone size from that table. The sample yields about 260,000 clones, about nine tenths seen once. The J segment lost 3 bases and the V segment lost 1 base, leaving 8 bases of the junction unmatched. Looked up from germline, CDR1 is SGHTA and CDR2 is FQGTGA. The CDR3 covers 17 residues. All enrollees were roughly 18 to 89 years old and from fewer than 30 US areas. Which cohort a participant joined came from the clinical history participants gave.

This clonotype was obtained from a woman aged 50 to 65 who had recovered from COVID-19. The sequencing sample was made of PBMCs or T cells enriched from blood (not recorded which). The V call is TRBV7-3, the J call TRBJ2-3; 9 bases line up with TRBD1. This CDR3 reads CASSLSHGDRATDTQYF. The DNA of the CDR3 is TGTGCCAGCAGCTTAAGTCACGGGGACAGGGCAACAGATACGCAGTATTTT.